These T cell receptor beta chains were read from a single sample in a study of T cell responses to AZD1222 COVID-19 vaccine. Clones were read by immunoSEQ multiplex PCR, and TCRdb kept only the in-frame ones, dropping some. The table has 70,000 or so clones, approximately 88% seen once; the top ten hold 15% to 20%. This sample comprised peripheral blood, obtained on day 0 of AZD1222 vaccination. These receptor sequences come from an adult in good health. Each CDR3 is given with its conserved first and last residue. A D gene is named only where the DNA matches it firmly. Clone size is stated in some rows and not others, as once, few, many or a class when expanded.

size	D	V	J	CDR3	DNA
.	.	TRBV5-6	TRBJ2-7	CASHTEGFYEQYF	TGTGCCAGCCATACCGAGGGCTTCTACGAGCAGTACTTC
.	.	TRBV12-3/TRBV12-4	TRBJ1-3	CASSFSPGNTIYF	TGTGCCAGCAGTTTTAGCCCTGGAAACACCATATATTTT
.	.	TRBV2	TRBJ1-4	CASSAGTDEKLFF	TGTGCCAGCAGTGCGGGGACGGATGAAAAACTGTTTTTT
.	.	TRBV18	TRBJ2-7	CASSPRLDGYSYEQYF	TGTGCCAGCTCACCACGTCTGGACGGCTACTCCTACGAGCAGTACTTC
.	.	TRBV21-1	TRBJ2-5	CASSPLPGVETQYF	TGTGCCAGCAGCCCGTTGCCGGGGGTGGAGACCCAGTACTTC
once	.	TRBV2	TRBJ1-5	CASQPSGDQPQHF	TGTGCCAGCCAACCTTCCGGGGATCAGCCCCAGCATTTT
.	TRBD1	TRBV19	TRBJ2-7	CASSIHGQGAEYEQYF	TGTGCCAGTAGTATTCACGGACAGGGAGCCGAGTACGAGCAGTACTTC
.	.	TRBV2	TRBJ2-7	CASWFNEQYF	TGTGCCAGCTGGTTCAACGAGCAGTACTTC
.	TRBD1	TRBV18	TRBJ1-1	CASSPGRDSEAFF	TGTGCCAGCTCACCGGGCCGGGACAGCGAAGCTTTCTTT
.	TRBD2	TRBV14	TRBJ2-7	CASKPGGGLAGSYEQYF	TGTGCCAGCAAACCGGGAGGTGGTTTGGCCGGATCCTACGAGCAGTACTTC
.	TRBD1	TRBV5-1	TRBJ1-6	CASSLEGQGNSPLHF	TGCGCCAGCAGCTTAGAGGGACAGGGTAATTCACCCCTCCACTTT
.	.	TRBV3-1/TRBV3-2	TRBJ2-7	CASSQVQGVYEQYF	TGTGCCAGCAGCCAAGTTCAGGGCGTCTACGAGCAGTACTTC
.	TRBD2	TRBV5-8	TRBJ2-5	CASSSPLAGGPRRETQYF	TGTGCCAGCAGCTCTCCACTAGCGGGAGGGCCGCGGAGAGAGACCCAGTACTTC
.	.	TRBV9	TRBJ2-3	CASSVAGGREADTQYF	TGTGCCAGCAGCGTCGCCGGGGGAAGGGAAGCAGATACGCAGTATTTT
few	TRBD2	TRBV6-4	TRBJ2-1	CASSGTSGAYNEQFF	TGTGCCAGCAGTGGGACTAGCGGGGCCTACAATGAGCAGTTCTTC
.	TRBD2	TRBV28	TRBJ2-5	CASSLGLAGVQETQYF	TGTGCCAGCAGTTTAGGGCTAGCGGGGGTACAAGAGACCCAGTACTTC
.	TRBD2	TRBV6-2/TRBV6-3	TRBJ2-1	CASSLPELAGGSNEQFF	TGTGCCAGCAGCCTCCCCGAACTAGCGGGGGGTAGTAATGAGCAGTTCTTC
.	TRBD1	TRBV5-4	TRBJ2-5	CASSSSMEDRGLYF	TGTGCCAGCAGCTCCTCAATGGAAGACAGGGGCCTCTACTTC
.	TRBD1	TRBV7-2	TRBJ1-3	CASSSTGLGNTIYF	TGTGCCAGCAGCTCGACAGGGCTTGGAAACACCATATATTTT
.	.	TRBV5-1	TRBJ1-2	CASSLGRVSVNGYTF	TGCGCCAGCAGCTTGGGACGGGTGTCGGTGAATGGCTACACCTTC
.	.	TRBV20-1	TRBJ2-5	CSAREGGTQYF	TGCAGTGCAAGGGAAGGCGGGACCCAGTACTTC
.	.	TRBV15	TRBJ1-1	CATSRETGTFAFF	TGTGCCACCAGCAGGGAGACGGGGACCTTCGCTTTCTTT
few	.	TRBV5-1	TRBJ1-3	CASSLGRNPYSGNTIYF	TGCGCCAGCAGCTTGGGTCGGAACCCCTACTCTGGAAACACCATATATTTT
few	TRBD2	TRBV7-7	TRBJ2-5	CASSKTSGSGETQYF	TGTGCCAGCAGCAAGACTAGCGGGAGTGGGGAGACCCAGTACTTC
once	.	TRBV11-3	TRBJ2-3	CASSLTLSSADTQYF	TGTGCCAGCAGCTTAACCCTCAGCAGCGCAGATACGCAGTATTTT
.	.	TRBV20-1	TRBJ2-3	CSATVEDTQYF	TGCAGTGCCACCGTGGAGGATACGCAGTATTTT